This T cell receptor beta chain was sequenced during a study of blood T cell repertoires in COVID-19. For the study at large: Acute and convalescent COVID-19 specimens originated in the United States, Italy and Spain. T cells, B-cell-depleted T cells, or PBMCs supplied cDNA or gDNA.

This CDR3 region has 14 residues. Trimming removed 4 bases at V and 5 bases at J, with 15 bases between. Germline CDR1 is SNHLY and CDR2 is FYNNEI. Original processing methods: Estimates of nucleated cell counts were drawn from the amplification of reference gene primers. TCRdb's copy holds only in-frame clones and misses some; the assay was immunoSEQ multiplex PCR. The V and J calls and clone size were taken over from that table, and D and trimming were inferred from the DNA. The data show 250,000 or so clones, with more than 75% seen just once and around an eighth held by the top ten. Only one count was recorded for this clone.

This TCR was sampled from an elderly man with acute or convalescent COVID-19. V gene TRBV2 combines with J gene TRBJ2-7, with a possible D match to TRBD1 (6 bases). Sequencing was done on a sample of peripheral blood. The CDR3 nucleotides are TGTGCCAGCAGTGCAAACAGGGTTGACAACGAGCAGTACTTC. Its protein product is CASSANRVDNEQYF. The complete variable domain, with remaining parts taken from reference TRBV2 and TRBJ2-7, reads EPEVTQTPSHQVTQMGQEVILRCVPISNHLYFYWYRQILGQKVEFLVSFYNNEISEKSEIFDDQFSVERPDGSNFTLKIRSTKLEDSAMYFCASSANRVDNEQYFGPGTRLTVT.